This TCR beta chain was sequenced for a study of shared clonotypes between healthy human individuals. Study-wide results and caveats: When naive CD4 clonotypes were compared across a few donors, roughly 4.9% were shared.

The V end was cut by 2 bases, the J end by 3 bases, with 16 bases between. CDR1 and CDR2 from the germline V gene are MGHRA and YSYEKL. This CDR3 has 16 amino acids. CD45RO-negative cells were positively selected for CCR7, leaving out terminally differentiated effector memory CD45RA+ cells. Healthy HIV-negative adults with no recent acute infections or vaccinations were recruited as donors. The authors split each subset's genomic DNA evenly across several immunoSEQ plates. Clones were sequenced by immunoSEQ multiplex PCR, and TCRdb holds only the in-frame ones, with some missing. The sample carries fewer than 1 million clones, approximately 96% recorded once. Of note for this clone: Its antigen remains unidentified.

The sequence derives from a man aged 25-40 years in good health. This rearrangement joins TRBV4-1 to TRBJ2-5; no firm D call. Material for sequencing was naive CD8+ T cells sorted from blood. Here the CDR3 DNA reads TGCGCCAGCAGCCAACCCCTATGGGTTCGGGAAGAGACCCAGTACTTC. Amino acid sequence: CASSQPLWVREETQYF.